The rows below give T cell receptor beta chains drawn from one sample of a study of T cells in Graves' hyperthyroidism and ophthalmopathy. TCRdb reanalysed the multiplex PCR reads using MiXCR and keeps one entry per CDR3 protein. The sample includes fewer than 350,000 distinct CDR3 sequences, 13% of them seen just once. The sample consisted of blood. These receptors were taken from a woman aged 25 to 39 with Graves' hyperthyroidism that later progressed to Graves' ophthalmopathy. Each CDR3 is given with its conserved first and last residue. The D gene is left open where the match is weak. For some rows the clone size is stated as once, few or many, or as a class when expanded; others skip it.

TRBJ2-7 | TRBD1 | many | TRBV4-1 | CASSQADRAYEQYF | TGCGCCAGCAGCCAAGCGGACAGGGCGTACGAGCAGTACTTC
TRBJ2-5 | TRBD2 | many | TRBV7-3 | CASSLGTSDQETQYF | TGTGCCAGCAGCTTAGGGACTAGCGACCAAGAGACCCAGTACTTC
TRBJ2-1 | TRBD2 | many | TRBV29-1 | CSVEERTSRVDEQFF | TGCAGCGTTGAAGAGAGGACTAGCAGGGTCGATGAGCAGTTCTTC
TRBJ2-7 | TRBD1 | many | TRBV6-2/TRBV6-3 | CASGPGTAPYEQYF | TGTGCCAGCGGCCCCGGGACAGCACCCTACGAGCAGTACTTC
TRBJ2-7 | TRBD2 | few | TRBV30 | CAWIPPPGTSGIEQYF | TGTGCCTGGATCCCCCCTCCCGGGACTAGCGGGATCGAGCAGTACTTC
TRBJ1-1 | - | many | TRBV19 | CASSPPRTLNTEAFF | TGTGCCAGTAGCCCACCCCGGACCCTGAACACTGAAGCTTTCTTT
TRBJ1-6 | TRBD1 | - | TRBV9 | CASSPGGSNSPLHF | TGTGCCAGCAGCCCAGGGGGCTCCAATTCACCCCTCCACTTT
TRBJ2-1 | TRBD2 | many | TRBV18 | CASSSSGRARNEQFF | TGTGCCAGCTCATCTAGCGGGAGGGCCAGGAATGAGCAGTTCTTC
TRBJ2-3 | TRBD1 | many | TRBV20-1 | CSANPGTGGADTQYF | TGCAGTGCGAACCCCGGGACAGGGGGCGCGGATACGCAGTATTTT
TRBJ1-2 | - | many | TRBV12-3/TRBV12-4 | CASTSTAVPGYTF | TGTGCCAGCACCTCGACAGCGGTGCCTGGCTACACCTTC
TRBJ2-7 | TRBD2 | many | TRBV29-1 | CSVEGLAESYEQYF | TGCAGCGTTGAGGGACTAGCGGAGAGCTACGAGCAGTACTTC
TRBJ2-1 | TRBD2 | many | TRBV27 | CASSPGLASLNEQFF | TGTGCCAGCAGTCCGGGACTAGCAAGCCTCAATGAGCAGTTCTTC
TRBJ2-1 | TRBD2 | few | TRBV7-3 | CASSYSGFSYNEQFF | TGTGCCAGCAGCTATAGCGGGTTCTCCTACAATGAGCAGTTCTTC
TRBJ1-5 | - | - | TRBV19 | CASQTRSGDRQPQHF | TGTGCCAGTCAAACCCGGTCCGGGGACCGCCAGCCCCAGCATTTT
TRBJ1-2 | - | many | TRBV28 | CASSSRLTTGSPYGYTF | TGTGCCAGCAGTTCACGCCTAACCACAGGGTCTCCTTATGGCTACACCTTC
TRBJ2-7 | - | many | TRBV20-1 | CSARLQDEPPYEQYF | TGCAGTGCTAGACTCCAGGACGAACCCCCCTACGAGCAGTACTTC
TRBJ2-7 | - | - | TRBV19 | CASSIDRDPIEQYF | TGTGCCAGTAGTATAGACCGGGACCCGATCGAGCAGTACTTC
TRBJ1-6 | - | many | TRBV9 | CASSVRGGDNSPLHF | TGTGCCAGCAGCGTGAGGGGGGGGGACAATTCACCCCTCCACTTT
TRBJ1-1 | TRBD1 | - | TRBV7-9 | CASSPLLPTGTEAFF | TGTGCCAGCAGCCCACTACTCCCGACAGGGACTGAAGCTTTCTTT
TRBJ2-3 | TRBD2 | few | TRBV9 | CASSVSTSGRGTQYF | TGTGCCAGCAGCGTATCGACTAGCGGGAGAGGAACGCAGTATTTT
TRBJ2-7 | TRBD1 | - | TRBV19 | CASSSRLGQGAYEQYF | TGTGCCAGTAGTTCCAGATTGGGACAGGGAGCCTACGAGCAGTACTTC
TRBJ1-4 | TRBD1 | many | TRBV27 | CASRPQGAANEKLFF | TGTGCCAGCAGGCCGCAGGGGGCTGCTAATGAAAAACTGTTTTTT
TRBJ1-6 | - | - | TRBV4-1 | CASSQDPQESPLHF | TGCGCCAGCAGCCAAGATCCCCAGGAATCACCCCTCCACTTT
TRBJ1-5 | - | few | TRBV20-1 | CSAESGTSDQPQHF | TGCAGTGCCGAAAGCGGGACCTCTGACCAGCCCCAGCATTTT
TRBJ2-1 | TRBD1 | few | TRBV28 | CATSQGQVLEQFF | TGTGCCACGTCCCAAGGACAGGTCCTTGAGCAGTTCTTC
TRBJ2-3 | - | - | TRBV27 | CASRKSGGEDTQYF | TGTGCCAGCCGGAAGAGCGGTGGTGAAGATACGCAGTATTTT
TRBJ2-7 | TRBD2 | many | TRBV12-3/TRBV12-4 | CASSIAGLSWEQYF | TGTGCCAGCAGTATAGCGGGCCTCAGTTGGGAGCAGTACTTC
TRBJ2-1 | - | many | TRBV13 | CASSPRRDNEQFF | TGTGCCAGCAGCCCGAGGCGGGATAATGAGCAGTTCTTC
TRBJ2-1 | TRBD2 | - | TRBV29-1 | CSVEEGLAAGQAGYNEQFF | TGCAGCGTTGAAGAGGGACTAGCGGCAGGGCAGGCGGGTTACAATGAGCAGTTCTTC
TRBJ2-7 | TRBD1 | - | TRBV27 | CASSFRQGAAYEQYF | TGTGCCAGCAGTTTCCGACAGGGGGCAGCCTACGAGCAGTACTTC
TRBJ2-3 | TRBD2 | many | TRBV20-1 | CSASGTSGTLDTQYF | TGCAGTGCTTCCGGGACTAGCGGGACCTTAGATACGCAGTATTTT
TRBJ2-7 | TRBD1 | many | TRBV20-1 | CSAPGGQGKYEQYF | TGCAGTGCCCCAGGGGGACAGGGCAAATACGAGCAGTACTTC
TRBJ2-5 | TRBD1 | many | TRBV2 | CASSPQGAGSETQYF | TGTGCCAGCAGTCCACAGGGGGCCGGGAGCGAGACCCAGTACTTC
TRBJ2-7 | - | many | TRBV5-8 | CASSLDRDYEQYF | TGTGCCAGCAGCTTGGACAGAGACTACGAGCAGTACTTC
TRBJ2-2 | TRBD1 | many | TRBV2 | CASGTGTNTGELFF | TGTGCCAGCGGGACAGGGACGAACACCGGGGAGCTGTTTTTT
TRBJ2-3 | - | few | TRBV6-1 | CATRGRLGTDTQYF | TGTGCCACCCGGGGGCGGCTAGGCACAGATACGCAGTATTTT
TRBJ2-1 | TRBD2 | - | TRBV9 | CASSRSEGREGRNEQFF | TGTGCCAGCAGCCGGTCCGAAGGGCGGGAGGGCCGCAATGAGCAGTTCTTC
TRBJ2-7 | TRBD2 | - | TRBV6-1 | CASSEALLAGVYEQYF | TGTGCCAGCAGTGAAGCGCTTCTAGCGGGAGTGTACGAGCAGTACTTC
TRBJ2-5 | - | few | TRBV5-4 | CASSFWESETQYF | TGTGCCAGCAGCTTCTGGGAGAGTGAGACCCAGTACTTC
TRBJ1-5 | - | many | TRBV30 | CAWSARRVSQPQHF | TGTGCCTGGAGTGCAAGAAGGGTCAGTCAGCCCCAGCATTTT
TRBJ1-2 | TRBD1 | many | TRBV10-3 | CAIRDRGGHYGYTF | TGTGCCATCAGAGACAGGGGCGGCCACTATGGCTACACCTTC
TRBJ1-3 | - | many | TRBV2 | CASSPVTGNTIYF | TGTGCCAGCAGTCCAGTAACTGGAAACACCATATATTTT
TRBJ2-7 | TRBD1 | many | TRBV10-3 | CAISDRDSSYEQYF | TGTGCCATCAGTGACCGGGACAGCTCCTACGAGCAGTACTTC
TRBJ2-3 | - | few | TRBV5-1 | CASAFSLEWDTDTQYF | TGCGCCAGCGCATTCTCCCTAGAGTGGGACACAGATACGCAGTATTTT
TRBJ2-1 | TRBD2 | - | TRBV7-8 | CASSRIAGEGEQFF | TGTGCCAGCAGCAGAATAGCGGGAGAGGGTGAGCAGTTCTTC
TRBJ2-7 | - | many | TRBV7-2 | CASSPAARSRGAYEQYF | TGTGCCAGCAGCCCCGCAGCACGATCCAGAGGCGCCTACGAGCAGTACTTC
TRBJ2-1 | - | many | TRBV7-2 | CASSLSRPYNEQFF | TGTGCCAGCAGCTTGAGTAGACCGTACAATGAGCAGTTCTTC
TRBJ2-3 | - | many | TRBV5-4 | CASSFTLGGGTDTQYF | TGTGCCAGCAGCTTCACACTTGGCGGGGGCACAGATACGCAGTATTTT
TRBJ2-3 | - | - | TRBV7-9 | CASSRQGGVRADTQYF | TGTGCCAGCAGCCGACAGGGCGGGGTTCGTGCAGATACGCAGTATTTT
TRBJ2-5 | - | many | TRBV11-2 | CASSRDPYQTQYF | TGTGCCAGCAGCAGAGACCCCTACCAGACCCAGTACTTC
TRBJ2-1 | TRBD1 | few | TRBV10-1 | CASSEGGQGPANEQFF | TGCGCCAGCAGTGAGGGGGGACAGGGTCCCGCCAATGAGCAGTTCTTC
TRBJ1-2 | TRBD1 | many | TRBV27 | CASSPKPLGTAYGYTF | TGTGCCAGCAGTCCCAAACCCTTAGGGACAGCCTATGGCTACACCTTC
TRBJ1-5 | - | many | TRBV10-2 | CASNPTNSNQPQHF | TGCGCCAGCAACCCGACCAATAGCAATCAGCCCCAGCATTTT
TRBJ2-1 | TRBD2 | many | TRBV6-1 | CASSFSGLASNEQFF | TGTGCCAGCAGTTTTTCGGGACTAGCTTCCAATGAGCAGTTCTTC
TRBJ2-1 | - | many | TRBV28 | CASSSTRDPTILDEQFF | TGTGCCAGCAGTTCAACTCGGGACCCTACAATTTTGGATGAGCAGTTCTTC
TRBJ2-7 | TRBD2 | many | TRBV30 | CAWSLGTSGGPDEQYF | TGTGCCTGGAGTTTAGGGACTAGCGGGGGCCCGGACGAGCAGTACTTC
TRBJ2-1 | - | many | TRBV13 | CASSFRGDNEQFF | TGTGCCAGCAGCTTCCGGGGAGACAATGAGCAGTTCTTC
TRBJ2-1 | - | many | TRBV12-3/TRBV12-4 | CASSPPPVPYNEQFF | TGTGCCAGCAGTCCCCCCCCGGTACCCTACAATGAGCAGTTCTTC
TRBJ1-2 | - | many | TRBV3-1 | CASSQAGGGGYTF | TGTGCCAGCAGCCAAGCCGGAGGGGGTGGCTACACCTTC
TRBJ2-1 | TRBD2 | many | TRBV28 | CASSLSSGSNEFF | TGTGCCAGCAGTTTATCCAGCGGGAGTAATGAGTTCTTC